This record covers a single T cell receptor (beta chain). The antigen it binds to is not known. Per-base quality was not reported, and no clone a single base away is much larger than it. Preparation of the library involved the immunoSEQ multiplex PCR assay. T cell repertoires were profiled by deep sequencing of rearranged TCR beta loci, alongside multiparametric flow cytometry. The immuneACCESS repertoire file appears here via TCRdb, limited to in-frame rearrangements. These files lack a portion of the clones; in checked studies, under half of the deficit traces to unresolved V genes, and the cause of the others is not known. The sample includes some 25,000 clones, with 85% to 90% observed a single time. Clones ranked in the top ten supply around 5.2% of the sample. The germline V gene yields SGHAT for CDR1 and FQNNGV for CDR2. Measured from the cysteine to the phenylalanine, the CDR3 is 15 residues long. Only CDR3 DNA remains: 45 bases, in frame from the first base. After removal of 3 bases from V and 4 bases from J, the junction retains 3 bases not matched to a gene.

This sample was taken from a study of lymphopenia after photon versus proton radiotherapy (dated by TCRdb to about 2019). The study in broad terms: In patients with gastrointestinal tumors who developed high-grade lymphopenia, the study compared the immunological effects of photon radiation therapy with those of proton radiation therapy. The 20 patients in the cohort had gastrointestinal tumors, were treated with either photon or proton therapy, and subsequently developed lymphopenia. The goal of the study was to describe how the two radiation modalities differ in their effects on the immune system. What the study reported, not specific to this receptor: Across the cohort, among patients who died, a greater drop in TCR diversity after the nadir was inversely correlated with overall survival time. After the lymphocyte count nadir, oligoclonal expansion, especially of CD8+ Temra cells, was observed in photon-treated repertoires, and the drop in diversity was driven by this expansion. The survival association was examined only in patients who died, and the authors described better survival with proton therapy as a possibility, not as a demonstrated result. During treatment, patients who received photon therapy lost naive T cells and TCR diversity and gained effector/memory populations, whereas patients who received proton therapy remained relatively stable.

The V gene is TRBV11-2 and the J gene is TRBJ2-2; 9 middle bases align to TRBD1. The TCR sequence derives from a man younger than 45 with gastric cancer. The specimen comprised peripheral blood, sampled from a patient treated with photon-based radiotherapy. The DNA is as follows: TGTGCCAGCAGCTTGGACAGGGGTACCACCGGGGAGCTGTTTTTT. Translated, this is CASSLDRGTTGELFF.